This TCR beta chain was identified during a study of blood T cell repertoires in COVID-19. Germline-derived CDR1 and CDR2 are WNHNN and SYGVQD (reference sequence). The CDR3 runs 13 residues. The V and J ends lost 5 bases and 5 bases respectively, with 12 bases between them. In the authors' methods: It was from reference gene primer amplification that nucleated cell counts were estimated. TCRdb's copy holds only in-frame clones and misses some; the assay was immunoSEQ multiplex PCR. V and J calls and clone size are copied from that table; D and trimming were computed from the DNA. Here the sample spans approximately 170,000 clones, around 84% being singletons. Patients from Seattle were sampled longitudinally, starting during active infection.

The sample comprised peripheral blood. The receptor's source is a woman in her 70s with COVID-19, enrolled during active disease. This chain connects TRBV10-1 to TRBJ2-5; tentative D call: TRBD2 (5 bases). This chain's CDR3 is CASSRSRGETQYF. The DNA for the CDR3 is TGCGCCAGCAGTAGGTCGCGAGGGGAGACCCAGTACTTC.